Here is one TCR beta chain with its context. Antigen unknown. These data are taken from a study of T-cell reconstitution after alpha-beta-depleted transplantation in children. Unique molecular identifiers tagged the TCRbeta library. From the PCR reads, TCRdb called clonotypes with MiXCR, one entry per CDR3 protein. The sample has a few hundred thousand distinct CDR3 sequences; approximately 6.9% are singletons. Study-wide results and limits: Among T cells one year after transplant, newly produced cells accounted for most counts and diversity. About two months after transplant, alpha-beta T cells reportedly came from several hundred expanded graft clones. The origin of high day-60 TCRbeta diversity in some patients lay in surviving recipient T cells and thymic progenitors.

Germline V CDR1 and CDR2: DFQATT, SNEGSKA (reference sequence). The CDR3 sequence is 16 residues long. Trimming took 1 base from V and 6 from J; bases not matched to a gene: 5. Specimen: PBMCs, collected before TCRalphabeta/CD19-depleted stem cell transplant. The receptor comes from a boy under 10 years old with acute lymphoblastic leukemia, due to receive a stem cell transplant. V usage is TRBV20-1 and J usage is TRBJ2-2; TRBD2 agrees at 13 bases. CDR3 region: CSARAGTSGISGELFF. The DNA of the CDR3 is TGCAGTGCTAGAGCCGGGACTAGCGGGATTTCCGGGGAGCTGTTTTTT.